These T cell receptor beta chains were read from a single sample in a study of T-cell memory formation after mild COVID-19. TCRdb analysed the 5' RACE reads with MiXCR anew, one entry per CDR3 protein. The data hold roughly 400,000 distinct CDR3 sequences, with about a sixth observed a single time. Sequencing input: PBMCs or a T cell subset sorted from them (not recorded which). The receptors derive from a man between 18 and 29 years old who had mild COVID-19 (a few samples of this study predate the infection). Cell type and time point are not known. Each CDR3 is given with its conserved first and last residue. Fields, in order: D gene, V gene, clone size, J gene, CDR3 DNA, CDR3 protein. A D gene is named only where the DNA matches it firmly. Expanded clones are given a class, and other clones once, few, many or no size at all.

-	TRBV10-3	-	TRBJ2-1	TGTGCCATCATGGGGGGATTCTACAATGAGCAGTTCTTC	CAIMGGFYNEQFF
-	TRBV6-5	few	TRBJ1-2	TGTGCCAGCAGTTACGGGGGCGCGGGACCCAACTATGGCTACACCTTC	CASSYGGAGPNYGYTF
-	TRBV4-1	few	TRBJ2-2	TGCGCCAGCAGCCAAGAGGGTTGGGGGACGAACACCGGGGAGCTGTTTTTT	CASSQEGWGTNTGELFF
-	TRBV10-3	-	TRBJ2-1	TGTGCCATCTTAGCCCACCACAATGAGCAGTTCTTC	CAILAHHNEQFF
-	TRBV5-1	many	TRBJ2-3	TGCGCCAGCAGTCCGGGGGACGGCACAGATACGCAGTATTTT	CASSPGDGTDTQYF
-	TRBV7-2	many	TRBJ2-7	TGTGCCAGCAGCCCGACAGGGAGGAACGAGCAGTACTTC	CASSPTGRNEQYF
-	TRBV7-9	-	TRBJ2-5	TGTGCCAGCACCGTAGAAGGTTCGAGGGAGAACCAAGAGACCCAGTACTTC	CASTVEGSRENQETQYF
TRBD1	TRBV30	-	TRBJ1-2	TGTGCCTGGAGTGTACCTGGGACAGGGGGCTGGAGGAACTATGGCTACACCTTC	CAWSVPGTGGWRNYGYTF
TRBD2	TRBV5-1	-	TRBJ2-7	TGCGCCAGCAGCTTGGTCGGGACTAGCGGGGGGAAAGGCTACGAGCAGTACTTC	CASSLVGTSGGKGYEQYF
-	TRBV9	few	TRBJ2-5	TGTGCCAGCAGCGGGATGGGGGCCCAAGAGACCCAGTACTTC	CASSGMGAQETQYF
-	TRBV19	-	TRBJ1-1	TGTGCCAGTAGTCCTCGTGAACGACAGTTTCGAGGGACTGAAGCTTTCTTT	CASSPRERQFRGTEAFF
-	TRBV2	few	TRBJ1-1	TGTGCCAGCAGTGGAACAGGGATTGAAGCTTTCTTT	CASSGTGIEAFF
TRBD1	TRBV12-3/TRBV12-4	-	TRBJ2-5	TGTGCCAGCAGCCTGGGACAGGGATTGGCCGGGACCCAGTACTTC	CASSLGQGLAGTQYF
-	TRBV4-3	-	TRBJ2-5	TGCGCCAGCAGCCAAGATATTAGCCTTGGGGGGTTAATCCAAGAGACCCAGTACTTC	CASSQDISLGGLIQETQYF
TRBD1	TRBV12-3/TRBV12-4	few	TRBJ2-3	TGTGCCAGCAGTCCCGGACAGGAAGATACGCAGTATTTT	CASSPGQEDTQYF
-	TRBV5-1	many	TRBJ2-5	TGCGCCAGCAATGACGGGTTAGAGACCCAGTACTTC	CASNDGLETQYF
-	TRBV7-9	few	TRBJ2-7	TGTGCCAGCAGCCCAGGGGTATTTAACGAGCAGTACTTC	CASSPGVFNEQYF
TRBD1	TRBV7-3	-	TRBJ1-1	TGTGCCAGCAGCGCCCGGCGGGGGAAGGGGGCATGGGTGGCTGAAGCTTTCTTT	CASSARRGKGAWVAEAFF
-	TRBV15	-	TRBJ2-6	TGTGCCACCCAGACCTACTCTGGGGCCAACGTCCTGACTTTC	CATQTYSGANVLTF
-	TRBV6-5	few	TRBJ1-5	TGTGCCAGCGGGAGTAGTAGCAGCAATCAGCCCCAGCATTTT	CASGSSSSNQPQHF
-	TRBV12-5	-	TRBJ1-1	TGTGCTAGTGGTTATCAGACCGAAGCTTTCTTT	CASGYQTEAFF
TRBD1	TRBV10-3	-	TRBJ1-2	TGTGCCATCAGTGAGTCGGCAGGGGGACAAGGCTACACCTTC	CAISESAGGQGYTF
-	TRBV29-1	-	TRBJ1-2	TGCAGCGGATATTACAGGGATCGGGTATCGGCTTCAAATGGCTACACCTTC	CSGYYRDRVSASNGYTF
-	TRBV10-2	-	TRBJ2-7	TGCGCCAGCGGGTCCCGGGCCAATTTTGACGAGCAGTACTTC	CASGSRANFDEQYF
-	TRBV5-1	-	TRBJ1-4	TGCGCCAGCAGTTTGGGGATTGTGGAGGGGGATGAAAAACTGTTTTTT	CASSLGIVEGDEKLFF
-	TRBV5-1	-	TRBJ2-3	TGCGCCAGCAGCCAAATGGACGCCCGGGTGGGGGGTAGAGATACGCAGTATTTT	CASSQMDARVGGRDTQYF
-	TRBV29-1	-	TRBJ1-2	TGCAGCTATGTCGCTGGTAATGGCTACACCTTC	CSYVAGNGYTF
-	TRBV19	-	TRBJ1-1	TGTGCCAGTAGTATCCAGGGGAGAACTGAAGCTTTCTTT	CASSIQGRTEAFF
-	TRBV27	few	TRBJ2-7	TGTGCCAGCAGTTTTCTGGGCGCCTTGGGCGAGCAGTACTTC	CASSFLGALGEQYF
-	TRBV25-1	few	TRBJ2-3	TGTGCCAGCAGTGAATGGTCTAGTGGAGATACGCAGTATTTT	CASSEWSSGDTQYF
-	TRBV28	-	TRBJ1-2	TGTGCCAGCAGGAGCCACGTCAACTATGGCTACACCTTC	CASRSHVNYGYTF
-	TRBV7-2	few	TRBJ1-6	TGTGCCAGCAGCTTTACACCTTGGAATTCACCCCTCCACTTT	CASSFTPWNSPLHF
-	TRBV7-6	-	TRBJ1-3	TGTGCCAGCAGCTTAAAAGACTTTATGGGAGCACCTGGAAACACCATATATTTT	CASSLKDFMGAPGNTIYF
-	TRBV3-1	-	TRBJ1-1	TGTGCCAGCAGCCAAGTGAACCTTGGAACTGAAGCTTTCTTT	CASSQVNLGTEAFF
-	TRBV19	-	TRBJ1-5	TGTGCCAGTACCCCCCGCGGGGGAACATCGGGGAATCAGCCCCAGCATTTT	CASTPRGGTSGNQPQHF
-	TRBV28	-	TRBJ1-2	TGTGCCAGCAGTATCCCCCCCACGAGGGTTGGCGGCTACACCTTC	CASSIPPTRVGGYTF
-	TRBV7-9	-	TRBJ2-3	TGTGCCAGCAGGGTACAGAGCACTAGCACAGATACGCAGTATTTT	CASRVQSTSTDTQYF
-	TRBV5-1	few	TRBJ2-1	TGCGCCAGCCGCCAGGAGAGCTCCTACAATGAGCAGTTCTTC	CASRQESSYNEQFF
-	TRBV12-3/TRBV12-4	few	TRBJ2-5	TGTGCCAGCAGTTTAGCGCTGTCAGGCTATGAGACCCAGTACTTC	CASSLALSGYETQYF
-	TRBV14	-	TRBJ1-6	TGTGCCAGCAGCCAAGGGAACCCACCGATTTCACCCCTCCACTTT	CASSQGNPPISPLHF
-	TRBV24-1	few	TRBJ1-6	TGTGCCACCAGTGACTCTCGGGGGGTGGATAATTCACCCCTCCACTTT	CATSDSRGVDNSPLHF
TRBD2	TRBV11-2	-	TRBJ2-1	TGTGCCAGCAGCGCCGGACTAGCATCCTACAATGAGCAGTTCTTC	CASSAGLASYNEQFF
TRBD1	TRBV5-1	-	TRBJ1-6	TGCGCCAGCAGGCCGGACAGGGGGACCTATAATTCACCCCTCCACTTT	CASRPDRGTYNSPLHF
-	TRBV28	-	TRBJ1-5	TGTGCCAGCAGTTCCAATTGGGGACCCCAGCATTTT	CASSSNWGPQHF